This is a list of T cell receptor beta chains from one sample in a study of T cell repertoires in cytomegalovirus infection. One entry per CDR3 protein results from TCRdb running MiXCR on the reads. The sample records approximately 500,000 distinct CDR3 sequences, around 11% being singletons. The source material was PBMCs. All receptors derive from a human donor in good health (CMV status not recorded). Some clones in this sample may be carry-over from other donors' samples. Both conserved end residues are part of each CDR3. A D gene is named only where the DNA matches it firmly. The listing skips clone size in some rows; elsewhere it reads once, few, many or a size class.

d_gene,v_gene,j_gene,abundance,CDR3aa,CDR3nt
TRBD2,TRBV7-3,TRBJ2-1,many,CASSLVRSGREKNEQFF,TGTGCCAGCAGCTTAGTCAGGAGCGGGAGGGAAAAAAATGAGCAGTTCTTC
NA,TRBV6-5,TRBJ1-4,many,CASSYSGRRDTGLWEKLFF,TGTGCCAGCAGTTACTCAGGGAGACGGGACACGGGGCTTTGGGAAAAACTGTTTTTT
TRBD2,TRBV29-1,TRBJ2-3,NA,CSVVSLAGGVTDTQYF,TGCAGCGTTGTATCCTTAGCGGGAGGGGTTACAGATACGCAGTATTTT
NA,TRBV7-9,TRBJ2-7,NA,CASSLTQGGMEQYF,TGTGCCAGCAGCTTAACACAGGGAGGTATGGAGCAGTACTTC
NA,TRBV15,TRBJ2-1,few,CATSSGGVYNEQFF,TGTGCCACCAGCAGTGGTGGGGTCTACAATGAGCAGTTCTTC
NA,TRBV19,TRBJ2-3,few,CASSASTGMDLLGLSDTQYF,TGTGCCAGTAGTGCCTCCACAGGGATGGATCTTCTCGGCCTCAGCGATACGCAGTATTTT
NA,TRBV3-1,TRBJ2-2,NA,CASSQDPLAENTGELFF,TGTGCCAGCAGCCAAGATCCACTAGCAGAGAACACCGGGGAGCTGTTTTTT
TRBD2,TRBV28,TRBJ2-3,many,CASISPGGGPEDTQYF,TGTGCCAGCATCTCCCCGGGGGGAGGGCCGGAAGATACGCAGTATTTT
NA,TRBV20-1,TRBJ1-1,few,CSADVREAFF,TGCAGTGCTGACGTTCGTGAAGCTTTCTTT
TRBD1,TRBV23-1,TRBJ1-2,few,CAWGGQVFYGYTF,TGCGCCTGGGGCGGACAGGTCTTCTATGGCTACACCTTC
NA,TRBV5-1,TRBJ2-1,many,CASSPTYNEQFF,TGTGCCAGCAGCCCCACATACAATGAGCAGTTCTTC
TRBD1,TRBV5-6,TRBJ2-1,many,CASSSGQGGSHEQFF,TGTGCCAGCAGCTCTGGACAGGGAGGCAGCCATGAGCAGTTCTTC
TRBD2,TRBV6-5,TRBJ2-1,few,CASSYPGLAGKYNEQFF,TGTGCCAGCAGTTACCCCGGACTAGCGGGAAAGTACAATGAGCAGTTCTTC
NA,TRBV27,TRBJ2-7,NA,CASSSLGPREQYF,TGTGCCAGCAGTTCACTCGGACCTAGGGAGCAGTACTTC
NA,TRBV30,TRBJ2-1,few,CAWSRQSSYNEQFF,TGTGCCTGGAGTAGACAGAGCTCCTACAATGAGCAGTTCTTC
NA,TRBV11-2,TRBJ2-3,many,CASSFFSGESTDTQYF,TGTGCCAGCAGCTTCTTCTCGGGGGAGAGCACAGATACGCAGTATTTT
TRBD1,TRBV7-8,TRBJ2-3,many,CASSLGGQGTDTQYF,TGTGCCAGCAGCTTAGGAGGACAGGGGACAGATACGCAGTATTTT
NA,TRBV7-3,TRBJ1-5,many,CASSFAPPSGQKVGNQPQHF,TGTGCCAGCAGCTTCGCTCCCCCCTCTGGACAAAAGGTGGGCAATCAGCCCCAGCATTTT
NA,TRBV29-1,TRBJ1-1,few,CSVRGGTANTEAFF,TGCAGCGTGAGGGGGGGGACGGCGAACACTGAAGCTTTCTTT
NA,TRBV5-1,TRBJ1-6,NA,CASSLSASGNSPLHF,TGCGCCAGCAGCTTGTCCGCTAGCGGCAATTCACCCCTCCACTTT
NA,TRBV30,TRBJ1-2,NA,CAWSVAGTNYGYTF,TGTGCCTGGAGTGTAGCGGGCACTAACTATGGCTACACCTTC
TRBD1,TRBV7-2,TRBJ2-1,many,CASRDRGWGEQFF,TGTGCCAGCAGGGACAGGGGTTGGGGTGAGCAGTTCTTC
NA,TRBV28,TRBJ2-7,NA,CASSSDLNRSQYEQYF,TGTGCCAGCAGTTCGGACCTAAATCGATCGCAGTACGAGCAGTACTTC
NA,TRBV29-1,TRBJ1-1,few,CSVLPGGGRAEAFF,TGCAGCGTCCTCCCCGGGGGGGGTCGCGCTGAAGCTTTCTTT
NA,TRBV5-6,TRBJ1-2,many,CASSPGPRTYGYTF,TGTGCCAGCAGCCCCGGACCCAGGACCTATGGCTACACCTTC
NA,TRBV12-3/TRBV12-4,TRBJ2-6,many,CASSLSTLGANVLTF,TGTGCCAGCAGTTTATCAACGCTAGGGGCCAACGTCCTGACTTTC
TRBD2,TRBV19,TRBJ2-1,many,CASSPSGSNEQFF,TGTGCCAGTAGCCCTAGCGGTTCCAATGAGCAGTTCTTC